This T cell receptor beta chain comes out of a study of blood T cell repertoires in COVID-19. Overall study context: Donors in the United States, Italy and Spain gave samples during acute or convalescent COVID-19. From T cells, B-cell-depleted T cells, or PBMCs came the material, which was cDNA or gDNA.

In this sample, this clone turned up many times. Authors' methods: Estimated nucleated cell counts came from reference gene primer amplification. The method was immunoSEQ multiplex PCR; TCRdb's version includes in-frame clones alone and lacks a portion of them. V, J and clone size are taken as reported in that table, and D and trimming were inferred from the DNA itself. Here the sample spans about 250,000 clones, approximately 79% being singletons. Germline CDR1 reads SGHVS; CDR2 reads FNYEAQ. V was pared by 2 bases and J by 5 bases, with 7 bases of the junction left unmatched. CDR3 size: 16 residues.

The origin of this receptor is a woman between 40 and 50 years old with active or convalescent COVID-19. Material: peripheral blood. The chain couples TRBV7-6 to TRBJ2-2, with 8 bases identical to TRBD1. CDR3 nucleotide sequence: TGTGCCAGCAGCTTAAGGACAGGGCGAAAGACCGGGGAGCTGTTTTTT. It codes for CASSLRTGRKTGELFF. Full variable domain (rest looked up from reference TRBV7-6 and TRBJ2-2): GAGVSQSPRYKVTKRGQDVALRCDPISGHVSLYWYRQALGQGPEFLTYFNYEAQQDKSGLPNDRFSAERPEGSISTLTIQRTEQRDSAMYRCASSLRTGRKTGELFFGEGSRLTVL.